Detailed here is one T cell receptor (beta chain). Its antigen specificity is not known. Per-base quality was not reported, and no clone a single base away is much larger than it. From each donor, a single peripheral blood sample of around 120 mL on average was drawn into heparinised tubes. Using a panel that included CD45RO, CCR7, CD25, CD127, CD95 and CD27, naive, central memory, regulatory and stem cell-like memory CD4+ T cells were sorted on a BD FACSAria II. All sorted populations exceeded 95% purity. PBMCs were separated immediately by Lymphoprep density gradient centrifugation and were stained directly, without being cultured. Samples were stained and sorted in pairs, with one healthy donor and one patient per experiment, so that batch effects were minimized. The sample originates from a study of beta chain features in type 1 diabetes (dated by TCRdb to 2016 to 2019). Background on the whole study: Mean age, gender distribution, total cell number and subset yield were not different between patients and healthy donors. A total of about 100 million sorted cells were examined across all samples, and RNA yield correlated strongly with the number of cells per subset. Regulatory and stem cell-like memory subsets were obtained from only 8 patients and roughly 8 healthy donors, while naive and central memory subsets were obtained from all 30 or so donors. The study compared the TCRB repertoires of sorted circulating CD4+ T cell subsets in recently diagnosed type 1 diabetes patients with those in matched healthy donors.

The entire isolated RNA was reverse transcribed using the High Capacity cDNA Reverse Transcription Kit, and thus expressed TCRB transcripts were sequenced. Deep immunoSEQ sequencing was performed on naive, central memory and regulatory T cell samples, with an average of around 3.4 million total reads per sample. Sorted cells were lysed in RLT buffer, and RNA was extracted using DNase-treated RNeasy Micro or Mini kits according to cell number. Each cell subset was processed separately to prevent cross-contamination, with patient and healthy donor samples processed together. The immunoSEQ multiplex PCR was used to amplify TCRB sequences from cDNA, yielding 87-bp fragments that span the CDR3 region. Amplicons were sequenced on the Illumina HiSeq platform. In the authors' own workflow: Synthetic template baselines were used to correct PCR bias computationally, reads within Hamming distance 2 were collapsed together, and singletons that could not be merged were discarded. Reads were aligned to IMGT to assign V, D and J genes, CDR3 length, and insertions or deletions at six rearrangement sites. Within each subset, clonotype counts were normalized to sorted cell number, after which true diversity and Gini coefficients were computed with the tcR R package. The overlap coefficient, calculated on TCRB nucleotide sequences, was used to quantify repertoire sharing. The table comes from immuneACCESS by way of TCRdb, which keeps in-frame sequences with V and J called. Part of the clones is missing from these tables; in studies checked, under half for an unresolved V gene and the rest for unknown reasons. V and J calls and clone size follow that table, whereas D and trimming were derived from the DNA. The sample data list about 290,000 clones, and around 7.3% of these were observed just once. The ten largest make up 1% of the sample.

Overall results and qualifications from the work: Type 1 diabetes patients showed a moderate but significant shortening of TCRB CDR3 length in all four CD4+ subsets. Shorter templates might have been favored by PCR, but patient and control samples were amplified and corrected together, so both groups would have been affected equally by any skew. Only small numbers of individuals were included in the HLA sub-analyses, which left unresolved whether HLA type had any influence on TCRB rearrangement. Naive, central memory and regulatory TCRB repertoires appeared to be more similar among patients than among healthy donors. Because cDNA was sequenced instead of genomic DNA, activated cells with high expression could be over-represented, although the groups did not differ in activation or CD3 levels. At VDJ recombination sites, type 1 diabetes patients had fewer insertions and more deleted nucleotides, which implies abnormalities in thymic rearrangement.

The receptor was derived from a woman aged 18-29 years in good health. The source material was central memory CD4+ T cells from blood.

The DNA is TGTGCCAGCAGCTTAGAAGGAGGGCTGCGAGGGGGCAATCAGCCCCAGCATTTT. Translated, this gives CASSLEGGLRGGNQPQHF. The rearrangement joined TRBV7-9 to TRBJ1-5, with TRBD1 tentatively as D gene (5 bases match). From the cysteine through the phenylalanine, the CDR3 covers 18 amino acids. Of all the DNA, just the CDR3 is kept, 54 bases in frame from base 1. A distance of 18 bases separates the germline ends of V and J, which lose 1 base and 2 bases respectively. The germline V gene (reference sequence) gives CDR1 as SEHNR and CDR2 as FQNEAQ.